Detailed here is one T cell receptor (beta chain). No antigen is known for it. The PCR was carried out with 60 Vbeta primers and 13 Jbeta primers. TCRdb keeps only in-frame clones here, not all; method: immunoSEQ multiplex PCR. Of 85,000 to 95,000 clones in the sample, 7.5% to 8.5% are singletons; the top ten hold about 2.1%. This sample is drawn from a study of cytomegalovirus exposure and HLA in healthy donors. General study points: In vitro data verified three CMV-associated chains as specific for CMV antigens. Later analysis identified a missense DCLRE1C variant that was linked to TCR beta V- and J-gene trimming. A later examination showed that TCR association rates differed by HLA locus, with DRB1 most and HLA-C fewest.

Germline CDR1 GTSNPN, CDR2 SVGIG (reference sequence). The CDR3 consists of 12 residues. Deletions cut 8 bases from V and 7 bases from J, with 14 bases between. The rearrangement uses TRBV30 and TRBJ2-2; TRBD2 is a possible D gene (6 bases). The source of this sequence is a man in his forties or fifties in good health and CMV-seronegative. The sequenced sample was PBMCs. The CDR3 DNA reads as TGTGCCGCGGGGTGGACGATCGGGGAGCTGTTTTTT. Its translation: CAAGWTIGELFF.